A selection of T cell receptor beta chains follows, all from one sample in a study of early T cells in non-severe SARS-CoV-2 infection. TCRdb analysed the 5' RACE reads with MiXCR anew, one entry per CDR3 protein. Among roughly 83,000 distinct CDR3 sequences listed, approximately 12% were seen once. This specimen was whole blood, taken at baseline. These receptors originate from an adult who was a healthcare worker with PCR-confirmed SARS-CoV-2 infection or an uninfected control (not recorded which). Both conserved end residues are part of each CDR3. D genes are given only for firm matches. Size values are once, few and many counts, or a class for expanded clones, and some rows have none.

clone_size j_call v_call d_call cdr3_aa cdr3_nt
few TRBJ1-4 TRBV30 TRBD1 CAWRTGKGATNEKLFF TGTGCCTGGAGGACAGGGAAAGGGGCAACTAATGAAAAACTGTTTTTT
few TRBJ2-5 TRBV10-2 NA CASKRQEETQYF TGCGCCAGCAAAAGGCAAGAAGAGACCCAGTACTTC
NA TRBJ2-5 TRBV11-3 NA CASRVKEGNKTQYF TGTGCCAGCAGGGTCAAGGAGGGAAATAAGACCCAGTACTTC
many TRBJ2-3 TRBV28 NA CASSLFSSTDTQYF TGTGCCAGCAGTTTATTTTCCTCCACAGATACGCAGTATTTT
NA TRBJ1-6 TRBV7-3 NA CASSLRGGGTGGSPLHF TGTGCCAGCAGCTTAAGAGGCGGCGGGACCGGGGGTTCACCCCTCCACTTT
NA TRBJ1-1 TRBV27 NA CASSRRENTEAFF TGTGCCAGCAGCAGGCGGGAAAACACTGAAGCTTTCTTT
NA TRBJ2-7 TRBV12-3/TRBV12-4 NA CASSRQVEQYF TGTGCCAGCAGCCGACAAGTCGAGCAGTACTTC
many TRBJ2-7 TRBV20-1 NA CSAFGDTQGFSYEQYF TGCAGTGCTTTTGGGGATACACAGGGATTCTCCTACGAGCAGTACTTC
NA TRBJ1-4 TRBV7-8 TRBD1 CASSLMDRDEKLFF TGTGCCAGCAGCCTAATGGACAGGGATGAAAAACTGTTTTTT
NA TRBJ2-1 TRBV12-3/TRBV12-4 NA CASSSPFGTVNNEQFF TGTGCCAGCAGCTCACCCTTCGGGACTGTTAACAATGAGCAGTTCTTC
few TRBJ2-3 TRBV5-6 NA CASSLGWSTDTQYF TGTGCCAGCAGCTTGGGCTGGAGCACAGATACGCAGTATTTT
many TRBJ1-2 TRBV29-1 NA CSVAGTNYGYTF TGCAGCGTTGCAGGGACCAACTATGGCTACACCTTC
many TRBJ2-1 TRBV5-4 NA CASSLSSGAEPYNEQFF TGTGCCAGCAGCTTATCCTCTGGAGCGGAACCCTACAATGAGCAGTTCTTC
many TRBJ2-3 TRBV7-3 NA CASSTAGDTQYF TGTGCCAGCAGCACCGCGGGAGATACGCAGTATTTT
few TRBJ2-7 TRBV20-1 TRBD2 CSVKWASGRPEQYF TGCAGTGTCAAGTGGGCTAGCGGGAGACCCGAGCAGTACTTC
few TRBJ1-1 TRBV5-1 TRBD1 CASSGGQVYTEAFF TGCGCCAGCAGCGGGGGACAGGTATACACTGAAGCTTTCTTT
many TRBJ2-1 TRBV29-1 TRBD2 CSVDRGGISEQFF TGCAGCGTTGATCGGGGGGGCATCAGTGAGCAGTTCTTC
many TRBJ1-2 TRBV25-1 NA CASSPTRGEWANYGYTF TGTGCCAGCAGTCCAACTAGGGGGGAATGGGCTAACTATGGCTACACCTTC
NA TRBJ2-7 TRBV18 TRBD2 CASSPRTSGNHYEQYF TGTGCCAGCTCGCCTAGGACTAGCGGGAACCATTACGAGCAGTACTTC
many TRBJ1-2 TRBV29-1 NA CSVGTDVRAQGYTF TGCAGCGTTGGGACAGACGTCAGGGCGCAAGGCTACACCTTC
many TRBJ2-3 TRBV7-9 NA CASRGPTDTQYF TGTGCCAGCAGGGGACCCACAGATACGCAGTATTTT
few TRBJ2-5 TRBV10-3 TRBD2 CAISGGAVETQYF TGTGCCATTAGCGGGGGGGCCGTGGAGACCCAGTACTTC
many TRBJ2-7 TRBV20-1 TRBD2 CSARDPKVAGTYEQYF TGCAGTGCTAGAGATCCAAAGGTAGCGGGAACCTACGAGCAGTACTTC
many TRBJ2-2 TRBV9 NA CASSVGAEILGELFF TGTGCCAGCAGCGTAGGGGCAGAAATCCTCGGGGAGCTGTTTTTT
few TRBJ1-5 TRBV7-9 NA CASSTFGNQPQHF TGTGCCAGCAGCACCTTTGGCAATCAGCCCCAGCATTTT
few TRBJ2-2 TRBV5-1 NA CASSLEGRTGELFF TGCGCCAGCAGCTTGGAGGGCCGTACCGGGGAGCTGTTTTTT